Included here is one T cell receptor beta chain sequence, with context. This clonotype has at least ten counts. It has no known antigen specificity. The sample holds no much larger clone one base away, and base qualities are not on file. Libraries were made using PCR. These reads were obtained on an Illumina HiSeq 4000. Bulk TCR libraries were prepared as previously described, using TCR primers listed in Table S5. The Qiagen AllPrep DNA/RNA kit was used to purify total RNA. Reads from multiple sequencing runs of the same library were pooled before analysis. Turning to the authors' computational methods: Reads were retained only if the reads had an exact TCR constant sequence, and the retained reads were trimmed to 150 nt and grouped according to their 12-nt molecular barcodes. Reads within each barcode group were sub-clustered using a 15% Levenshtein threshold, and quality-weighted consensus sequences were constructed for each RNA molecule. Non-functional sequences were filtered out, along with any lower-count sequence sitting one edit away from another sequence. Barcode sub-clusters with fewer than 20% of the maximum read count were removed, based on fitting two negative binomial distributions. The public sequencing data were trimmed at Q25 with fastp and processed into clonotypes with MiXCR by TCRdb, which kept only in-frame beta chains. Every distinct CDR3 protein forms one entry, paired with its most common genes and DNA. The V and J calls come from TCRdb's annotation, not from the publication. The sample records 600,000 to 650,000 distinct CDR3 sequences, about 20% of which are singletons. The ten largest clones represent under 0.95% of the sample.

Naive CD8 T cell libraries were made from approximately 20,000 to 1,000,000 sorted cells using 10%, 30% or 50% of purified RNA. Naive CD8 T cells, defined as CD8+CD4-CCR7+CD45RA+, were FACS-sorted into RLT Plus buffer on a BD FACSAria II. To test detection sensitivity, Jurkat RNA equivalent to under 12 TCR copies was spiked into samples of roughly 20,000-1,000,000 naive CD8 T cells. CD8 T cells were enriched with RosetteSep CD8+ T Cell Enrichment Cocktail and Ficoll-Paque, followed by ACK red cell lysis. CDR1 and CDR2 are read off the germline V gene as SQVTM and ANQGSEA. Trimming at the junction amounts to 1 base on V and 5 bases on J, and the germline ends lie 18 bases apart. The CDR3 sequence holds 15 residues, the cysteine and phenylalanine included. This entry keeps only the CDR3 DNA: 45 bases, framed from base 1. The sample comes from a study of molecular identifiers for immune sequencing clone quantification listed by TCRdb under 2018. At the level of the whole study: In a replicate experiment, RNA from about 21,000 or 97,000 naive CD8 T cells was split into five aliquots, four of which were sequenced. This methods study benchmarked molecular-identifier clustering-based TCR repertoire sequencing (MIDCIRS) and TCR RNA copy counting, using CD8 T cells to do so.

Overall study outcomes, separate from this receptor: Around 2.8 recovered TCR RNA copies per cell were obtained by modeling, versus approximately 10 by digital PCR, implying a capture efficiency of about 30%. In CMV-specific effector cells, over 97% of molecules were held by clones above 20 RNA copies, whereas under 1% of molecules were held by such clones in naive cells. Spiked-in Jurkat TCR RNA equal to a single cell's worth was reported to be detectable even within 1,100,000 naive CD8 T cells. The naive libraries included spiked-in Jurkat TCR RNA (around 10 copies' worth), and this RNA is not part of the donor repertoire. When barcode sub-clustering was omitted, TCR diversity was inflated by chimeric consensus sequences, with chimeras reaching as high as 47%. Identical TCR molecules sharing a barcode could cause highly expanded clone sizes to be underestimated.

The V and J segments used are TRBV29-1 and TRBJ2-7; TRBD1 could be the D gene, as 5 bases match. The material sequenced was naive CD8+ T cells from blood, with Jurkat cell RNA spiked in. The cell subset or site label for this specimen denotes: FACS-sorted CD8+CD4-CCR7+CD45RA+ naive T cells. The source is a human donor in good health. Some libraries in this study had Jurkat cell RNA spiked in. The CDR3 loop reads CSVEAEGAPIDEQYF. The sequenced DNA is TGCAGCGTTGAAGCTGAAGGGGCCCCCATTGACGAGCAGTACTTC.